A selection of T cell receptor beta chains follows, all from one sample in a study of shared clonotypes between healthy human individuals. Only in-frame clones appear in the TCRdb table, and some are missing; sequencing was by immunoSEQ multiplex PCR. There are millions of clones in the sample; under 95% occur only once, and around 1.7% lies in the top ten. Input material: naive CD8+ T cells from PBMCs. The receptors come from a man between 18 and 29 years old in good health. Some clones in this sample may be carry-over from other donors' samples. The CDR3 runs from the conserved cysteine through the conserved F or W. D genes are given only for firm matches. Clone size appears in some rows only: once, few, many, or a class for an expanded clone.

TRBV2	-	few	TRBJ1-1	TGTGCCACCCCATGGGGCACTGAAGCTTTCTTT	CATPWGTEAFF
TRBV7-3	TRBD1	-	TRBJ2-2	TGTGCCAGCAGCTGGGGGACAGCGAACACCGGGGAGCTGTTTTTT	CASSWGTANTGELFF
TRBV11-2	-	-	TRBJ1-4	TGTGCCAGCAGCTTAGATGTCGGGGGTAATGAAAAACTGTTTTTT	CASSLDVGGNEKLFF
TRBV9	TRBD1	-	TRBJ2-7	TGTGCCAGCAGCCCTTCCGGGACAGTCAACTACGAGCAGTACTTC	CASSPSGTVNYEQYF
TRBV10-3	-	-	TRBJ2-2	TGTGCCATCAGTGATAGGGAATTAAGTCCCGGGGAGCTGTTTTTT	CAISDRELSPGELFF
TRBV19	-	-	TRBJ1-1	TGTGCCAGTAGCCTGGTACCGCGGAACACTGAAGCTTTCTTT	CASSLVPRNTEAFF
TRBV2	-	-	TRBJ2-1	TGTGCCAGCAGTGAATCCCTAGGGAACTTGTACAATGAGCAGTTCTTC	CASSESLGNLYNEQFF
TRBV27	-	-	TRBJ2-7	TGTGCCAGCAGTTTTATGGGGCTAGCCTACGAGCAGTACTTC	CASSFMGLAYEQYF
TRBV7-9	TRBD2	-	TRBJ2-1	TGTGCCAGCAGCCGTCCTAGCGGGAGGGCCCTCAATGAGCAGTTCTTC	CASSRPSGRALNEQFF
TRBV5-5	TRBD1	-	TRBJ1-1	TGTGCCAGCAGCTCCCCCGGGACAGGGAGGACTGAAGCTTTCTTT	CASSSPGTGRTEAFF
TRBV19	TRBD2	-	TRBJ2-2	TGTGCCGTCCTAGCGGACACCGGGGAGCTGTTTTTT	CAVLADTGELFF
TRBV27	-	-	TRBJ2-1	TGTGCCAGCACGGGGGTTGCGGGAGAGCAGTTCTTC	CASTGVAGEQFF
TRBV28	TRBD1	-	TRBJ2-2	TGTGCCAGCAGTGTGACAGGGGGGGACACCGGGGAGCTGTTTTTT	CASSVTGGDTGELFF
TRBV7-3	TRBD2	-	TRBJ2-7	TGTGCCAGCAGCCGACTAGCGGGAGTAGGGTACGAGCAGTACTTC	CASSRLAGVGYEQYF
TRBV11-2	-	-	TRBJ2-2	TGTGCCAGCAGCGCCGGAGGGGTGCCCTCGAACACCGGGGAGCTGTTTTTT	CASSAGGVPSNTGELFF
TRBV11-2	TRBD1	once	TRBJ2-1	TGTGCCAGCAGCTTAGATCGGGGACAGCCCTACAATGAGCAGTTCTTC	CASSLDRGQPYNEQFF